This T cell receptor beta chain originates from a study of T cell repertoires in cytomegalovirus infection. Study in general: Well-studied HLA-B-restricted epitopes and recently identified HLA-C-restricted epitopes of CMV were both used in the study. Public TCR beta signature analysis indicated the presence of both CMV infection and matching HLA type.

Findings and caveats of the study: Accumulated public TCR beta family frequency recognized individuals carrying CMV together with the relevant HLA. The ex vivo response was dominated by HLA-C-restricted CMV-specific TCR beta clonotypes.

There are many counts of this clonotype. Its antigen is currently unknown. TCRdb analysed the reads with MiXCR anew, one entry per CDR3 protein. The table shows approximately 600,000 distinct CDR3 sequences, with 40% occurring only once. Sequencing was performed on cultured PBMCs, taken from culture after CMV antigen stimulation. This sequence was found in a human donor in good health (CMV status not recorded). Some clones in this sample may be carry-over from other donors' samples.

The CDR3 loop is CASSFSPSGKPYEQYF. CDR3 DNA sequence: TGTGCCAGCAGTTTTTCCCCCTCGGGGAAGCCTTACGAGCAGTACTTC. The chain uses TRBV12-3 or TRBV12-4 and TRBJ2-7; D perhaps matches TRBD2 (5 bases). V was shortened by 3 bases and J by 4 bases, with 19 bases between the two germline ends. The CDR3 runs to 16 residues.